This T cell receptor beta chain is from a study of T cells in Graves' hyperthyroidism and ophthalmopathy. Study-wide points: The model made its ophthalmopathy prediction, and onset followed a median approximately 6 months later. Most thyroid-expanded clonotypes above 0.001 were also found in blood.

Based on clinical symptoms, serum thyroxine and TRAb, thyroid ultrasound and orbital computed tomography, diagnoses were reached. PBMCs were sourced from more than 9 ml fresh peripheral blood. Amplified TCR beta CDR3 regions derived from RNA transcripts. With the HTBI primer set, the TCR CDR3 went through a first round of RT-PCR. TCRdb reanalysed the multiplex PCR reads using MiXCR and keeps one entry per CDR3 protein. The sample consists of about 590,000 distinct CDR3 sequences, 13% to 15% of them appearing once. This clonotype was counted many times. What it recognizes is unknown. The V gene's germline CDR1 is MNHNS and CDR2 SASEGT. Trimming pared 8 bases from V and 3 bases from J, leaving 20 bases between. This CDR3 region has 15 residues.

The clonotype was recovered from a woman aged 18-35 years with Graves' ophthalmopathy. The genes are TRBV6-1 and TRBJ2-7, with D perhaps being TRBD1 or TRBD2 (5 bases each). The sequencing input was blood. The CDR3 reads CASGVGRPSFYEQYF. The CDR3 DNA is TGTGCCAGCGGAGTGGGACGGCCAAGCTTCTACGAGCAGTACTTC.